The 27 T cell receptor beta chains reported below all come from one sample, sequenced in a study of blood T cell repertoires in COVID-19. The protocol was immunoSEQ multiplex PCR, while the TCRdb copy is restricted to in-frame clones and leaves out a portion. The data hold hundreds of thousands of clones, with more than 70% observed a single time. Specimen: peripheral blood. The receptors shown here come from a woman in her 30s with COVID-19, enrolled during active disease.

The J gene is TRBJ2-7, the V gene TRBV7-2; 10 bases map to TRBD2. Germline trimming cut 5 bases from V and 1 base from J; bases unmatched to any gene: 5. The CDR3 sequence is 15 residues long. Germline V gene sequence: CDR1 SGHTA, CDR2 FQGNSA. CDR3 in DNA: TGTGCCAGCAGCAACCAGCGGGGGGGTTCCTACGAGCAGTACTTC. This gives the protein CASSNQRGGSYEQYF.

V and J are TRBV6-6 and TRBJ1-1; 11 bases are shared with TRBD1. J gave up 0 bases and V 6 bases, and 3 bases lay outside the gene matches. Germline V lookup: CDR1 MNHNY, CDR2 SVGAGI (reference sequence). This CDR3 has 15 amino acids. In DNA, the CDR3 is TGTGCCAGCAGCCGGACAGGGGGCATGAACACTGAAGCTTTCTTT. Protein: CASSRTGGMNTEAFF.

J is TRBJ1-2 and V is TRBV4-3, with a weak D call TRBD1 (5 bases). Between the trimmed V and J ends, which lost 0 bases and 3 bases, there was a span of 11 bases. The CDR3 sequence is 15 residues long. In germline, CDR1 is LGHNA, CDR2 YSLEER. CDR3 amino acids: CASSQELGVYYGYTF. The DNA for the CDR3 is TGCGCCAGCAGCCAAGAGTTAGGGGTGTACTATGGCTACACCTTC.

This sequence joins TRBV2 and TRBJ2-7; tentatively, D is TRBD1 (6 bases). V lost 7 bases and J 4 bases, leaving 17 bases between the germline ends. CDR1 and CDR2 (germline): SNHLY, FYNNEI. The CDR3 extends over 14 amino acids. The CDR3 loop is CASTYPDRTYEQYV. The CDR3 DNA reads TGTGCCAGCACCTACCCAGACAGGACATACGAGCAGTACGTC.

The V and J genes are TRBV2 and TRBJ2-1; 10 bases fit TRBD2. Losses at the gene ends were 4 bases for V and 7 bases for J; bases not matched to a gene: 4. Germline V lookup: CDR1 SNHLY, CDR2 FYNNEI. The CDR3 extends over 14 amino acids. For the CDR3, the DNA is TGTGCCAGCAGTGGCCTAGCGGGGGCAAATGAGCAGTTCTTC. As protein: CASSGLAGANEQFF. Supplemented by reference TRBV2 and TRBJ2-1, the full variable domain reads EPEVTQTPSHQVTQMGQEVILRCVPISNHLYFYWYRQILGQKVEFLVSFYNNEISEKSEIFDDQFSVERPDGSNFTLKIRSTKLEDSAMYFCASSGLAGANEQFFGPGTRLTVL.

The gene calls are TRBV10-3 and TRBJ1-3, with D possibly matching TRBD1 (6 bases). Trimming stripped 3 bases from V and 0 bases from J, with 9 bases between. Germline lookup yields CDR1 ENHRY and CDR2 SYGVKD. This CDR3 region has 15 residues. DNA for the CDR3: TGTGCCATCAGTGAAAGGGACATCTCTGGAAACACCATATATTTT. It is translated as CAISERDISGNTIYF.

This chain joins TRBV27 and TRBJ2-3; 7 nucleotides align to TRBD2. The junction had 9 bases not matched to a gene; V was cut back by 3 bases and J by 9 bases. Looked up from germline, CDR1 is MNHEY and CDR2 is SMNVEV (reference sequence). CDR3 length: 14 residues. The CDR3 loop is CASSFSFDGGTQYF. Written as DNA, the CDR3 is TGTGCCAGCAGTTTTTCCTTCGACGGGGGGACGCAGTATTTT.

This clone was counted a few times. The rearrangement joins TRBV9 to TRBJ2-1, with D unclear. V lost 4 bases and J lost 8, with 10 bases in between. The CDR3 spans 12 residues. The germline gives CDR1 SGDLS, CDR2 YYNGEE. Written as DNA, the CDR3 is TGTGCCAGCAGCCCAGTTCTGGATGAGCAGTTCTTC. Its translation: CASSPVLDEQFF.

This chain joins TRBV19 and TRBJ1-1; 9 bases align to TRBD1. Per the germline V gene, CDR1 is LNHDA and CDR2 is SQIVND (reference sequence). The CDR3 is made up of 13 amino acids. V lost 7 bases, J lost 5 bases, and 5 bases stayed unmatched. The CDR3 nucleotides read TGTGCCAGTACCCGACAGGGGGGGACTGAAGCTTTCTTT. Protein sequence: CASTRQGGTEAFF.

This chain joins TRBV9 and TRBJ2-2, with D hard to call. The CDR3 totals 14 residues. From germline, CDR1 is SGDLS and CDR2 YYNGEE. Trimming removed 3 bases at V and 4 bases at J, with 10 bases between. The CDR3 loop reads CASSAYLGTGELFF. CDR3 nucleotide sequence: TGTGCCAGCAGCGCATATCTAGGCACCGGGGAGCTGTTTTTT.

The V gene is TRBV9, the J gene TRBJ2-5; 7 bases line up with TRBD1. Per the germline V gene, CDR1 is SGDLS and CDR2 is YYNGEE. Germline trimming cut 3 bases from V and 3 bases from J; bases unmatched to any gene: 5. This CDR3 is built from 14 residues. The CDR3 DNA sequence: TGTGCCAGCAGCGCTGCAGGGACAGAAGAGACCCAGTACTTC. This gives the protein CASSAAGTEETQYF.

This chain uses TRBV14 with TRBJ2-1; the match to TRBD1 covers 7 bases. The J segment lost 2 bases and the V segment lost 1 base, leaving 11 bases of the junction unmatched. The germline gives CDR1 SGHDN, CDR2 FVKESK. CDR3 length equals 18 residues. The CDR3 nucleotides read TGTGCCAGCAGCCAAGTACAGGGGCTGAGAGGGACCTACAATGAGCAGTTCTTC. Residues: CASSQVQGLRGTYNEQFF.

The CDR3 loop is CASSPVQGAGANVLTF. The CDR3 DNA reads as TGTGCCAGCAGCCCGGTACAGGGTGCCGGGGCCAACGTCCTGACTTTC. This chain connects TRBV5-4 to TRBJ2-6; TRBD1 might be the D (6 bases). Germline CDR1 and CDR2: SGHNT and YYREEE (reference sequence). The CDR3 extends over 16 amino acids. V lost 4 bases, J lost 4 bases, and 15 bases lay in between.

This clone was observed a few times. The CDR3 spells CASVIAYEQYF. CDR3 DNA: TGTGCCAGCGTAATAGCCTACGAGCAGTACTTC. This sequence joins TRBV2 and TRBJ2-7; D gene uncertain. The CDR3 covers 11 residues. Between the trimmed V and J ends, which lost 8 bases and 2 bases, there was a span of 7 bases. Germline lookup yields CDR1 SNHLY and CDR2 FYNNEI.

The chain couples TRBV6-2 or TRBV6-3 to TRBJ1-1; D possibly corresponds to TRBD1 (5 bases). Germline lookup yields CDR1 MNHEY and CDR2 SVGEGT. V was trimmed by 4 bases and J by 1 base, leaving 10 bases between them. The CDR3 runs to 14 residues. The CDR3 nucleotides are TGTGCCAGCAGTTTGGGGGGTTGGAACACTGAAGCTTTCTTT. Translating it yields CASSLGGWNTEAFF.

The rearrangement joins TRBV5-6 to TRBJ2-2, with TRBD1 matching over 10 bases. J lost 4 bases, V lost 1 base, and 4 bases had no gene match. This CDR3 is built from 16 residues. CDR1 is SGHDT, CDR2 YYEEEE, per germline. As DNA, the CDR3 is TGTGCCAGCAGCTTGATGGGACAGGGGATCACCGGGGAGCTGTTTTTT. Its translation is CASSLMGQGITGELFF.

The rearrangement uses TRBV6-5 and TRBJ2-6; tentatively, D is TRBD2 (6 bases). CDR1 is MNHEY and CDR2 is SVGAGI in the germline V gene. This CDR3 contains 15 residues. V was clipped by 6 bases and J by 2 bases, with 11 bases between them. The CDR3, as DNA: TGTGCCAGCAGCGGGGGAAAGGCTGGGGCCAACGTCCTGACTTTC. Protein product: CASSGGKAGANVLTF.

The genes are TRBV7-2 and TRBJ2-7, with 8 bases aligning to TRBD1. J was trimmed by 5 bases and V by 1 base; bases with no gene match: 7. The CDR3 extends over 15 amino acids. Germline V gives CDR1 SGHTA, CDR2 FQGNSA. Here the CDR3 reads CASSLEDRVGDEQYF. The CDR3 DNA is TGTGCCAGCAGCTTAGAGGACAGGGTAGGCGACGAGCAGTACTTC.

This sequence joins TRBV28 and TRBJ2-3, with a weak D call TRBD2 (5 bases). CDR1 is MDHEN and CDR2 is SYDVKM in the germline V gene. This CDR3 has 16 amino acids. Trimming took off 6 bases at V and 0 bases at J, with 16 bases between the two ends. The CDR3 DNA reads as TGTGCCAGCAGCCTCAATGGGGAGACGAGCACAGATACGCAGTATTTT. This translates into CASSLNGETSTDTQYF.

Notes on this clone: The sample holds other DNA sequences that translate to the same CDR3. V gene TRBV3-1 (or the pseudogene TRBV3-2) combines with J gene TRBJ1-1, with D perhaps matching TRBD1 (6 bases). This CDR3 contains 13 residues. Germline V lookup: CDR1 LGHDT, CDR2 YNNKEL (reference sequence). Trimming cost V 1 base and J 4 bases, with 7 bases left between them. The CDR3 region is CASSQGRGTEAFF. The CDR3 region has the DNA TGTGCCAGCAGCCAAGGCAGGGGCACTGAAGCTTTCTTT.

The chain joins TRBV18 to TRBJ1-6, with no clear D. The CDR3 covers 12 residues. The germline V and J ends were trimmed by 8 bases and 9 bases, with 11 bases remaining between them. Germline assignment: CDR1 KGHSH and CDR2 LQKENI. The CDR3 sequence: CASRGRSSPLHF. The DNA for the CDR3 is TGTGCCAGCCGGGGTAGGAGTTCACCCCTCCACTTT.

This chain joins TRBV4-3 and TRBJ1-3; 7 bases are a match to TRBD1. Germline CDR1 reads LGHNA; CDR2 reads YSLEER. CDR3 size: 16 residues. V was pared by 6 bases and J by 0 bases, with 8 bases of the junction left unmatched. The CDR3 spells CASSRDSSNSGNTIYF. The DNA for the CDR3 is TGCGCCAGCAGTCGGGACAGTTCGAACTCTGGAAACACCATATATTTT.

The chain joins TRBV5-4 to TRBJ2-5; 10 bases align to TRBD2. The junction had 13 bases not matched to a gene; V was cut back by 4 bases and J by 4 bases. CDR1 and CDR2 from the germline V gene are SGHNT and YYREEE (reference sequence). There are 17 residues in the CDR3. CDR3: CASSEPPSGSSVETQYF. CDR3 coding DNA: TGTGCCAGCAGCGAACCTCCTAGCGGGAGCTCGGTAGAGACCCAGTACTTC.

This CDR3 reads CASSLFYRGGTDTQYF. As DNA, the CDR3 is TGTGCCAGCAGTTTATTTTACCGGGGGGGAACAGATACGCAGTATTTT. The genes are TRBV28 and TRBJ2-3, with 8 bases identical to TRBD2. The J segment lost 3 bases and the V segment lost 1 base, leaving 6 bases of the junction unmatched. The CDR3 consists of 16 residues. Germline loops: CDR1 MDHEN, CDR2 SYDVKM.

The chain links TRBV6-5 to TRBJ1-4; 8 positions agree with TRBD1. CDR1 and CDR2 from the germline V gene are MNHEY and SVGAGI. The trim removed 5 bases at V and 7 bases at J, leaving 9 bases unmatched. CDR3 length: 15 amino acids. CDR3 protein: CASSPSGGGGEKLFF. The CDR3 DNA is TGTGCCAGCAGTCCATCAGGGGGCGGAGGTGAAAAACTGTTTTTT.

The DNA for the CDR3 is TGTGCCAGCTCATCGACAGGGACAGGAAACACCATATATTTT. Amino acid sequence: CASSSTGTGNTIYF. The J gene is TRBJ1-3, the V gene TRBV18, with 7 bases fitting TRBD1. V dropped 5 bases and J dropped 4; count of bases not matched to a gene: 5. The germline CDR1 and CDR2 sequences are KGHSH and LQKENI. The CDR3 has 14 amino acids.

V and J are TRBV21-1 and TRBJ2-3; the table's D call, TRBD1, was not checked against the DNA. TRBV21-1 is noted as a pseudogene. The CDR3 loop spans 15 amino acids. The CDR3 nucleotides read TGTGCCAGCAGCACCGGACAGGGGGACACAGATACGCAGTATTTT. This codes for CASSTGQGDTDTQYF.